A single sample gave rise to the 13 T cell receptor beta chains below, sequenced in a study of shared clonotypes between healthy human individuals. TCRdb's copy holds only in-frame clones and misses some; the assay was immunoSEQ multiplex PCR. Among some 1 million clones listed, approximately 70% were seen once. Sequencing used memory CD4+ T cells sorted from blood. Subset specified: CD45RA-negative fraction. The receptors derive from a man younger than 35 in good health.

The V call is TRBV7-2, the J call TRBJ1-4, with D tentatively TRBD1 (5 bases). Germline CDR1 is SGHTA and CDR2 is FQGNSA. V was shortened by 1 base and J by 0 bases, with 12 bases between the two germline ends. The CDR3 covers 17 residues. The CDR3 coding sequence is TGTGCCAGCAGCTTAGGGGGCCCAGGAACAACTAATGAAAAACTGTTTTTT. Translating gives CASSLGGPGTTNEKLFF.

This clone was observed a few times. The CDR3 nucleotides are TGTGCCAGCAGCCAAGATGGCAGGGGGCTAGGCTATGGCTACACCTTC. Protein product: CASSQDGRGLGYGYTF. The chain carries TRBV14 and TRBJ1-2, with TRBD1 identical over 8 bases. The CDR3 has 16 amino acids. The germline gives CDR1 SGHDN, CDR2 FVKESK. Unmatched junction bases numbered 7, after V lost 0 bases and J lost 4 bases.

This clone was observed once. This chain uses TRBV7-9 with TRBJ2-6; 8 bases are shared with TRBD1. CDR3 length: 16 amino acids. Trimming at V came to 1 base and at J to 2 bases, leaving 1 base not matched to a gene. Germline CDR1 is SEHNR and CDR2 is FQNEAQ (reference sequence). The CDR3, as DNA: TGTGCCAGCAGCTTAGGACAGGGGCCTGGGGCCAACGTCCTGACTTTC. Residues: CASSLGQGPGANVLTF.

The chain uses TRBV10-3 and TRBJ2-3; D uncertain. Trimming took 0 bases from V and 0 from J, leaving 10 bases between them. Germline lookup yields CDR1 ENHRY and CDR2 SYGVKD. This CDR3 is 16 amino acids long. CDR3 DNA sequence: TGTGCCATCAGTGAGTCTCAGGTGTCTAGCACAGATACGCAGTATTTT. This encodes CAISESQVSSTDTQYF.

This clone occurred a few times. This chain uses TRBV6-1 with TRBJ1-5; D might be TRBD1 (5 bases). The CDR3 has 16 amino acids. CDR1 is MNHNS and CDR2 is SASEGT in the germline V gene. The V end lost 4 bases, the J end lost 3 bases, and 16 bases lay between the germline ends. The CDR3 DNA reads TGTGCCAGCAGTGGGGGAGGGGTCTTTCCCAATCAGCCCCAGCATTTT. The encoded protein is CASSGGGVFPNQPQHF.

Details on this clone: In the same sample, other DNA sequences code for this CDR3. The rearrangement uses TRBV7-9 and TRBJ2-2; D unresolved. Trimming took 3 bases from V and 8 from J, leaving 4 bases between them. This CDR3 is built from 11 residues. From germline, CDR1 is SEHNR and CDR2 FQNEAQ (reference sequence). The CDR3 here is CASSFAGELFF. The CDR3 DNA reads TGTGCCAGCAGCTTCGCAGGGGAGCTGTTTTTT.

This chain uses TRBV6-5 with TRBJ1-6, with 10 bases fitting TRBD1. V shed 0 bases and J 7 bases; nucleotides not matched to a gene: 3. This CDR3 has 16 amino acids. Germline CDR1 is MNHEY and CDR2 is SVGAGI. The CDR3 loop is CASSYSGTGVNSPLHF. The CDR3 nucleotides read TGTGCCAGCAGTTACTCGGGGACAGGGGTAAATTCACCCCTCCACTTT.

The rearrangement links TRBV10-3 to TRBJ2-3; possibly TRBD2 for D (6 bases). This CDR3 is built from 13 residues. Germline assignment: CDR1 ENHRY and CDR2 SYGVKD. Trimming took off 10 bases at V and 2 bases at J, with 13 bases between the two ends. As DNA, the CDR3 is TGTGCCACAGCGGGCCAGGCCACAGATACGCAGTATTTT. This translates into CATAGQATDTQYF.

CDR3 residues: CASSFQETQYF. The CDR3 DNA reads TGTGCCAGCTCGTTCCAAGAGACCCAGTACTTC. The chain carries TRBV18 and TRBJ2-5, with D uncertain. This CDR3 spans 11 amino acids. V lost 6 bases and J lost 1, with 3 bases in between. Germline CDR1 is KGHSH and CDR2 is LQKENI.

The genes are TRBV7-9 and TRBJ2-3; the D gene is possibly TRBD2 (6 bases). CDR3 size: 18 residues. The germline V and J ends were trimmed by 5 bases and 0 bases, with 21 bases remaining between them. CDR1 is SEHNR and CDR2 is FQNEAQ in the germline V gene (reference sequence). CDR3 bases: TGTGCCAGCAGCCCTCGGGCTAGCGCCCTCCTTAGCACAGATACGCAGTATTTT. Its translation: CASSPRASALLSTDTQYF. Complete variable domain (other parts from reference TRBV7-9 and TRBJ2-3): DTGVSQNPRHKITKRGQNVTFRCDPISEHNRLYWYRQTLGQGPEFLTYFQNEAQLEKSRLLSDRFSAERPKGSFSTLEIQRTEQGDSAMYLCASSPRASALLSTDTQYFGPGTRLTVL.

The sample holds a few counts of this clone. The chain is built from TRBV4-1 and TRBJ2-7; perhaps TRBD1 as D (5 bases). V lost 5 bases and J lost 0, with 11 bases in between. Germline V lookup: CDR1 MGHRA, CDR2 YSYEKL. The CDR3 has 14 residues. Here the CDR3 reads CASSSQVSSYEQYF. The DNA of the CDR3 is TGCGCCAGCAGCTCACAGGTTAGCTCCTACGAGCAGTACTTC.

V is TRBV6-6 and J is TRBJ1-5, with 7 bases identical to TRBD1. Trimming took 5 bases from V and 5 from J; bases not matched to a gene: 6. The CDR3 totals 14 residues. Germline V CDR1 and CDR2: MNHNY, SVGAGI (reference sequence). CDR3 DNA: TGTGCCAGCAGTAAAGACAGGGTTTATCAGCCCCAGCATTTT. It yields the protein CASSKDRVYQPQHF.

The chain employs TRBV30 and TRBJ1-1; D uncertain. Germline CDR1 GTSNPN, CDR2 SVGIG (reference sequence). Trimming left V 3 bases short and J 2 bases short, with 10 bases between. There are 13 residues in the CDR3. The CDR3 protein is CAWRRQLNTEAFF. The DNA of the CDR3 is TGTGCCTGGAGACGGCAGCTCAACACTGAAGCTTTCTTT.